The 27 T cell receptor beta chains in this list originate from one sample, sequenced in a study of blood T cell repertoires in COVID-19. The repertoire was sequenced with immunoSEQ multiplex PCR; TCRdb's copy has only in-frame clones and lacks some. The sample carries 100,000 to 150,000 clones, 75% to 90% recorded once. The sequencing input was peripheral blood. All receptors come from a human donor in a cohort sampled during active COVID-19.

This clone was counted between two and nine times. J is TRBJ2-1 and V is TRBV11-3; TRBD2 matches at 12 bases. The CDR3 is 13 residues long. The V and J ends lost 5 bases and 13 bases, in that order; junction bases with no gene match: 6. Germline V gene data show CDR1 as SGHNT and CDR2 as YENEEA. CDR3 loop: CASSPGLAGSQFF. CDR3 DNA: TGTGCCAGCAGCCCCGGACTAGCGGGGTCTCAGTTCTTC. The full variable domain, rest sourced from reference TRBV11-3 and TRBJ2-1, is EAGVVQSPRYKIIEKKQPVAFWCNPISGHNTLYWYLQNLGQGPELLIRYENEEAVDDSQLPKDRFSAERLKGVDSTLKIQPAELGDSAVYLCASSPGLAGSQFFGPGTRLTVL.

The rearrangement uses TRBV10-2 and TRBJ2-2; D call uncertain. Germline V gene lookup returns CDR1 WSHSY and CDR2 SAAADI. V shed 4 bases and J shed 0 bases, with 3 bases lying between them. The CDR3 extends over 13 amino acids. This chain's CDR3 is CASSASNTGELFF. In nucleotides, the CDR3 is TGCGCCAGCAGTGCCTCGAACACCGGGGAGCTGTTTTTT.

The V gene is TRBV7-8, the J gene TRBJ2-7; D may be TRBD2 (6 bases). Deletions cut 1 base from V and 2 bases from J, with 12 bases between. Germline V lookup: CDR1 SGHVS, CDR2 FQNEAQ. The CDR3 covers 15 residues. The CDR3 DNA reads TGTGCCAGCAGCTTAGATGCTAGCGTTGCCTACGAGCAGTACTTC. It codes for CASSLDASVAYEQYF.

The chain carries TRBV7-2 and TRBJ1-2, with D perhaps matching TRBD1 (6 bases). The CDR3 sequence is 18 residues long. V gave up 2 bases and J gave up 7 bases, with 26 bases separating them. CDR1 and CDR2 (germline): SGHTA, FQGNSA. The CDR3 DNA is TGTGCCAGCAGCTTACGAATGGGGACATGGGCGATAGCTGGTGGCTACACCTTC. It specifies CASSLRMGTWAIAGGYTF. Combining the CDR3 with reference TRBV7-2 and TRBJ1-2 gives the whole variable domain GAGVSQSPSNKVTEKGKDVELRCDPISGHTALYWYRQSLGQGLEFLIYFQGNSAPDKSGLPSDRFSAERTGGSVSTLTIQRTQQEDSAVYLCASSLRMGTWAIAGGYTFGSGTRLTVV.

The chain combines TRBV27 with TRBJ1-5, with 10 bases identical to TRBD1. The germline CDR1 and CDR2 sequences are MNHEY and SMNVEV (reference sequence). V lost 3 bases to trimming and J lost 0 bases; unmatched junction nucleotides: 8. The CDR3 is 18 residues long. CDR3 sequence: CASSFGQGGRYSNQPQHF. In DNA, the CDR3 is TGTGCCAGCAGTTTCGGACAGGGGGGACGTTATAGCAATCAGCCCCAGCATTTT.

This clone was seen only once. The chain joins TRBV29-1 to TRBJ2-3, with D tentatively TRBD1 (6 bases). Germline V lookup: CDR1 SQVTM, CDR2 ANQGSEA. The CDR3 is 15 amino acids. V was trimmed by 6 bases and J by 2 bases, leaving 18 bases between them. This chain's CDR3 is CSVHQADRATDTQYF. In DNA form, the CDR3 reads TGCAGCGTGCATCAAGCGGACAGAGCCACAGATACGCAGTATTTT.

The chain couples TRBV28 to TRBJ2-6, with 10 nucleotides matching TRBD1. The junction had 12 bases not matched to a gene; V was cut back by 6 bases and J by 4 bases. CDR3 size: 18 residues. Germline assignment: CDR1 MDHEN and CDR2 SYDVKM. The CDR3 here is CASSMAGTGASGANVLTF. CDR3 DNA sequence: TGTGCCAGCAGCATGGCCGGGACAGGGGCGTCAGGGGCCAACGTCCTGACTTTC.

This chain links TRBV5-1 with TRBJ2-3, with D possibly TRBD1 on 5 matching bases. Germline V gene sequence: CDR1 SGHRS, CDR2 YFSETQ. Trimming pared 0 bases from V and 1 base from J, leaving 12 bases between. The CDR3 is 16 amino acids. This chain's CDR3 is CASSLEPRAGTDTQYF. The CDR3 nucleotides are TGCGCCAGCAGCTTGGAACCCAGGGCGGGCACAGATACGCAGTATTTT. The full variable domain, with the rest looked up from reference TRBV5-1 and TRBJ2-3, is KAGVTQTPRYLIKTRGQQVTLSCSPISGHRSVSWYQQTPGQGLQFLFEYFSETQRNKGNFPGRFSGRQFSNSRSEMNVSTLELGDSALYLCASSLEPRAGTDTQYFGPGTRLTVL.

As DNA, the CDR3 is TGTGCCAGCAGCCAAGATGGCAGGGCAACCACAGATACGCAGTATTTT. It is translated as CASSQDGRATTDTQYF. The V and J genes are TRBV14 and TRBJ2-3; D may be TRBD1 (5 bases). Trimming shortened V by 0 bases and J by 2 bases, and 12 bases separated the two germline ends. Germline V gene sequence: CDR1 SGHDN, CDR2 FVKESK. This CDR3 region has 16 residues.

The chain carries TRBV6-5 and TRBJ1-1; possible D gene TRBD1, 6 bases. Trimming removed 6 bases from V and 1 base from J, with 9 bases in between. The CDR3 length is 13 residues. The germline CDR1 and CDR2 sequences are MNHEY and SVGAGI. CDR3 residues: CASRGTRNTEAFF. In DNA form, the CDR3 reads TGTGCCAGCAGGGGGACAAGGAACACTGAAGCTTTCTTT.

This chain joins TRBV28 and TRBJ2-2; 14 nucleotides line up with TRBD2. V lost 6 bases to trimming and J lost 4 bases; unmatched junction nucleotides: 4. The germline gives CDR1 MDHEN, CDR2 SYDVKM. There are 16 residues in the CDR3. CDR3 residues: CASRTSGRAATGELFF. The CDR3 nucleotides are TGTGCCAGCAGGACTAGCGGGAGGGCCGCCACCGGGGAGCTGTTTTTT.

The chain recombines TRBV3-1 (or the pseudogene TRBV3-2) with TRBJ2-1; possibly TRBD1 for D (5 bases). Germline CDR1 and CDR2: LGHDT and YNNKEL (reference sequence). With 3 bases removed from V and 8 bases from J, the gap between germline ends came to 11 bases. The CDR3 totals 13 residues. The CDR3 sequence: CASSQVGADEQFF. As DNA, the CDR3 is TGTGCCAGCAGCCAGGTTGGGGCAGATGAGCAGTTCTTC.

The chain has TRBV19 and TRBJ2-1, with TRBD2 identical over 9 bases. CDR1 and CDR2 from the germline V gene are LNHDA and SQIVND (reference sequence). The CDR3 length is 21 residues. V trimming: 7 bases; J trimming: 4 bases; junction bases outside the gene matches: 26. CDR3 sequence (DNA): TGTGCCAGTACCCCTCGACGGTATGGTAGCGGGAGAACGGAAGGATACAATGAGCAGTTCTTC. This gives the protein CASTPRRYGSGRTEGYNEQFF.

The rearrangement uses TRBV6-5 and TRBJ2-1, with 9 bases lining up with TRBD1. Trimming removed 6 bases from V and 6 bases from J; junction bases left unmatched: 9. Germline lookup yields CDR1 MNHEY and CDR2 SVGAGI. The CDR3 totals 15 residues. The CDR3 loop is CASSPDRGFRNEQFF. In DNA, the CDR3 is TGTGCCAGCAGCCCCGACAGGGGGTTTCGCAATGAGCAGTTCTTC.

The rearrangement links TRBV10-2 to TRBJ2-1, with 10 bases lining up with TRBD2. CDR1 is WSHSY, CDR2 SAAADI, per germline. Trimming removed 4 bases from V and 2 bases from J; junction bases left unmatched: 5. This CDR3 region has 16 residues. CDR3 loop: CASSVSTSGTYNEQFF. As DNA, the CDR3 is TGCGCCAGCAGTGTCTCAACTAGCGGGACCTACAATGAGCAGTTCTTC.

The V gene is TRBV5-4, the J gene TRBJ1-1; 9 nucleotides align to TRBD1. CDR3 length equals 14 residues. Germline CDR1 reads SGHNT; CDR2 reads YYREEE (reference sequence). Trimming removed 4 bases from V and 6 bases from J; junction bases left unmatched: 7. The DNA of the CDR3 is TGTGCCAGCAGCAACGGACAGGGGCGGGCTGAAGCTTTCTTT. Residues: CASSNGQGRAEAFF.

V usage is TRBV5-4 and J usage is TRBJ2-7; possible D gene TRBD2, 5 bases. Germline CDR1 is SGHNT and CDR2 is YYREEE (reference sequence). V was cut by 0 bases and J by 6 bases, with 10 bases left in between. The CDR3 contains 13 residues. CDR3 DNA sequence: TGTGCCAGCAGCTTGGAGAGGGTAAGCGAGCAGTACTTC. Protein: CASSLERVSEQYF.

The chain couples TRBV5-1 to TRBJ2-5, with a weak D call TRBD2 (5 bases). V was cut by 0 bases and J by 5 bases, with 11 bases left in between. The CDR3 totals 14 residues. Germline V gene lookup returns CDR1 SGHRS and CDR2 YFSETQ. CDR3 DNA: TGCGCCAGCAGCTTGGCCGGGAATGGCGAGACCCAGTACTTC. Its translation: CASSLAGNGETQYF.

This rearrangement joins TRBV6-1 to TRBJ1-2, with D hard to call. Trimming left V 2 bases short and J 4 bases short, with 11 bases between. The CDR3 spans 14 residues. CDR1 MNHNS and CDR2 SASEGT come from the germline V gene. The CDR3 is CASSESGRFYGYTF. The CDR3 DNA follows: TGTGCCAGCAGTGAATCTGGGCGATTCTATGGCTACACCTTC.

This clone was recorded only once. The J gene is TRBJ2-1, the V gene TRBV7-3; 11 nucleotides agree with TRBD1. The CDR3 totals 17 residues. The junction had 8 bases not matched to a gene; V was cut back by 5 bases and J by 2 bases. Per germline, CDR1 SGHTA and CDR2 FQGTGA. CDR3 in DNA: TGTGCCAGCAGCCCTCCCGGGGGACAGGGGGCCTACAATGAGCAGTTCTTC. Translated, it gives CASSPPGGQGAYNEQFF.

V is TRBV11-3 and J is TRBJ1-2, with TRBD1 as a possible D gene (5 bases). V was trimmed by 4 bases and J by 7 bases, leaving 13 bases between them. There are 13 residues in the CDR3. Germline loops: CDR1 SGHNT, CDR2 YENEEA. The CDR3 bases are TGTGCCAGCAGCTATGCGGGGGGTCGTGGCTACACCTTC. It translates to CASSYAGGRGYTF.

The chain joins TRBV5-4 to TRBJ1-1, with TRBD1 identical over 8 bases. With 2 bases clipped from V and 0 bases from J, the junction kept 6 bases outside the gene matches. This CDR3 region has 16 residues. CDR1 and CDR2 from the germline V gene are SGHNT and YYREEE (reference sequence). The CDR3 nucleotides are TGTGCCAGCAGCTTTGGGGGACAGGTCCTGAACACTGAAGCTTTCTTT. Amino acids: CASSFGGQVLNTEAFF.

This chain links TRBV28 with TRBJ1-1; 9 nucleotides line up with TRBD1. V lost 3 bases and J lost 6; bases outside the gene matches: 11. In germline, CDR1 is MDHEN, CDR2 SYDVKM. This CDR3 is 16 amino acids long. The chain's CDR3 is CASSFLPGTGSPEAFF. CDR3 DNA sequence: TGTGCCAGCAGTTTCCTCCCCGGGACAGGGAGTCCTGAAGCTTTCTTT. The variable domain in full, with the rest retrieved from reference TRBV28 and TRBJ1-1, is DVKVTQSSRYLVKRTGEKVFLECVQDMDHENMFWYRQDPGLGLRLIYFSYDVKMKEKGDIPEGYSVSREKKERFSLILESASTNQTSMYLCASSFLPGTGSPEAFFGQGTRLTVV.

The chain combines TRBV19 with TRBJ1-5; 9 bases line up with TRBD1. Trimming cost V 7 bases and J 7 bases; bases outside gene matches: 8. Germline assignment: CDR1 LNHDA and CDR2 SQIVND (reference sequence). This CDR3 comprises 14 residues. The CDR3 coding sequence is TGTGCCAGTACCATGGACAGGGGATCCCAGCCCCAGCATTTT. This translates into CASTMDRGSQPQHF.

The chain combines TRBV5-6 with TRBJ2-3, with a possible D match to TRBD1 (6 bases). The V gene's germline CDR1 is SGHDT and CDR2 YYEEEE. This CDR3 is 17 amino acids long. V gave up 0 bases and J gave up 6 bases, with 20 bases separating them. The CDR3 region has the DNA TGTGCCAGCAGCTTGGGGATTCAGGGGCGAGGGTACGATACGCAGTATTTT. Amino acid sequence: CASSLGIQGRGYDTQYF.

In this sample, this clone turned up a few times. The V and J genes are TRBV28 and TRBJ1-2; D unclear. CDR1 is MDHEN and CDR2 is SYDVKM in the germline V gene. V lost 6 bases to trimming and J lost 0 bases, with 8 bases between them. CDR3 size: 13 residues. This chain's CDR3 is CASSRTTNYGYTF. In nucleotides, the CDR3 is TGTGCCAGCAGCCGTACTACTAACTATGGCTACACCTTC.

The gene calls are TRBV10-3 and TRBJ2-1; TRBD1 matches 9 bases. The junction had 8 bases not matched to a gene; V was cut back by 3 bases and J by 8 bases. The CDR3 is 15 amino acids. CDR1 is ENHRY, CDR2 SYGVKD, per germline. The CDR3 sequence is CAISEPGTGHDEQFF. The DNA of the CDR3 is TGTGCCATCAGTGAACCCGGGACAGGGCACGATGAGCAGTTCTTC.